Listed below are T cell receptor beta chains from one sample, sequenced in a study of cytomegalovirus exposure and HLA in healthy donors. Some clones are missing from TCRdb's copy, which holds only in-frame ones; the method was immunoSEQ multiplex PCR. The table lists roughly 200,000 clones, under 85% of them singletons. The sequenced sample was PBMCs. These receptors were obtained from a male donor in good health and CMV-seronegative. Each CDR3 is given without its conserved first and last residue. D genes are given only for firm matches. Not all rows give a size; the values are once, few, many and, for expanded clones, a class.

AWSSFTGNGNQPQH - - TRBJ1-5 TRBV30
ASSKDMNTEAF - few TRBJ1-1 TRBV23-1
ASISPQVNNQPQH - - TRBJ1-5 TRBV28
AWSPLRGTDTQY - - TRBJ2-3 TRBV30
ASNDGRNEQF - - TRBJ2-1 TRBV19
ASSPGQGFGNTIY TRBD1 - TRBJ1-3 TRBV6-5
ASSLTSFTDTQY TRBD2 - TRBJ2-3 TRBV6-6
ASSQGVDRPYGYT - - TRBJ1-2 TRBV4-1
ATSRVKFDEQY - - TRBJ2-7 TRBV15
ASSLGGAGNTIY - - TRBJ1-3 TRBV7-9
ASSPGLEAF - few TRBJ1-1 TRBV7-9
ASSSGGRRQPQH - few TRBJ1-5 TRBV28
ASTTSQGSGPQH - - TRBJ1-5 TRBV6-1
ASSSILAGGNTGELF TRBD2 - TRBJ2-2 TRBV2
ASSSSGANVLT - - TRBJ2-6 TRBV9
ATQTGYEQY - - TRBJ2-7 TRBV28
ASRRSGQGSYEQY TRBD1 - TRBJ2-7 TRBV6-1
ASSRNRVQDGANVLT - - TRBJ2-6 TRBV7-2
ASSVVPTTGTDTQY - - TRBJ2-3 TRBV9
ASRPIGGRGAF - - TRBJ1-1 TRBV4-1
ASRVYRGADTQY TRBD1 - TRBJ2-3 TRBV6-5
ASSLGLAGAGELF TRBD2 few TRBJ2-2 TRBV7-3
ASSATTSGTTYNEQF - - TRBJ2-1 TRBV13
ASSWGRGSGHGYT TRBD1 few TRBJ1-2 TRBV6-8
ASSFYRAHQETQY - - TRBJ2-5 TRBV27
AGSINLGAGGYT - - TRBJ1-2 TRBV28
ASSSDRGNLGAF TRBD1 - TRBJ1-1 TRBV6-1